This T cell receptor (beta chain) was captured in a study of cytomegalovirus exposure and HLA in healthy donors. V was pared by 5 bases and J by 0 bases, with 3 bases of the junction left unmatched. Per germline, CDR1 SGHAT and CDR2 FQNNGV. The CDR3 totals 14 residues. The assay was immunoSEQ multiplex PCR, and TCRdb's table has in-frame clones only and misses some. The table lists 150,000 to 180,000 clones, 86% of them singletons. As for this clone: What it recognizes is unknown.

Study-wide points: Specificity of a few CMV-associated chains for CMV antigens was verified in vitro.

The clonotype was recovered from a man aged 18 to 29 in good health and CMV-seropositive. The V call is TRBV11-2, the J call TRBJ1-1, with 7 nucleotides matching TRBD1. The sequencing input was PBMCs. The CDR3 coding sequence is TGTGCCAGCAGCGGGGGACAGCTGAACACTGAAGCTTTCTTT. It specifies CASSGGQLNTEAFF.